This T cell receptor beta chain was identified in a study of shared clonotypes between healthy human individuals. With 6 bases removed from V and 11 bases from J, the gap between germline ends came to 13 bases. The CDR3 is made up of 11 amino acids. From germline, CDR1 is MDHEN and CDR2 SYDVKM. CD8 cells regarded as naive lacked CD45RO, were positively chosen for CCR7, and omitted terminally differentiated effector memory CD45RA+ cells. Some clones are missing from TCRdb's copy, which holds only in-frame ones; the method was immunoSEQ multiplex PCR. The sample carries over 800,000 clones, nearly 95% recorded once.

Sequenced input: naive CD8+ T cells sorted from blood. The source of this sequence is a man aged 25 to 45 in good health. The chain combines TRBV28 with TRBJ1-2; no reliable D call. The CDR3: CASSYHQEYTF. CDR3 coding DNA: TGTGCCAGCAGCTATCATCAGGAGTACACCTTC.